The table lists the clone carrying this T cell receptor beta chain with a few counts. The data derive from a study of T-cell reconstitution after alpha-beta-depleted transplantation in children. Germline CDR1 SGHRS, CDR2 YFSETQ. The CDR3 consists of 13 residues. V dropped 5 bases and J dropped 6; count of bases not matched to a gene: 6. Preparing the TCRbeta library involved the use of unique molecular identifiers. TCRdb re-called the PCR reads through MiXCR, storing one row per CDR3 protein. This table holds around 960,000 distinct CDR3 sequences, about 29% found once. The starting material was PBMCs, mostly from graft donor cells, obtained 360 days after TCRalphabeta/CD19-depleted stem cell transplant. This TCR was recovered from a boy in the first two years of life who had a stem cell transplant for SCID, so the T cells may come from the graft donor. This sequence joins TRBV5-1 and TRBJ1-1; 8 bases are shared with TRBD1. In DNA, the CDR3 is TGCGCCAGCAGGGACAGGGAAACTTCTGAAGCTTTCTTT. This translates into CASRDRETSEAFF. Drawing the rest from reference TRBV5-1 and TRBJ1-1, the complete variable domain is KAGVTQTPRYLIKTRGQQVTLSCSPISGHRSVSWYQQTPGQGLQFLFEYFSETQRNKGNFPGRFSGRQFSNSRSEMNVSTLELGDSALYLCASRDRETSEAFFGQGTRLTVV.